This entry concerns a single T cell receptor (beta chain). Its cognate antigen is unknown. Generated by immunoSEQ multiplex PCR, the TCRdb table keeps only in-frame clones and is missing some. The sample shows 1.5 million to 2.5 million clones, about 95% of them seen only once. Terminally differentiated effector memory CD45RA+ cells were excluded from the naive CD8 cells, which were CD45RO-negative and positively selected for CCR7. The data were taken from a study of shared clonotypes between healthy human individuals. The study, taken as a whole, reports: Sorted-subset samples were not fully sequenced, rarefaction indicated. For naive CD4 cells, 5% to 6.5% of clonotypes were shared across a few donors.

The receptor was derived from a man aged 18 to 30 in good health. The source material was naive CD8+ T cells sorted from blood.

The CDR3 region is CASSSIERGIYEQYF. CDR3 nucleotides: TGTGCCAGCAGTTCCATTGAGCGAGGTATTTACGAGCAGTACTTC. J is TRBJ2-7 and V is TRBV6-5; no clear D gene. CDR3 size: 15 residues. Germline assignment: CDR1 MNHEY and CDR2 SVGAGI. The ends were cut back, 4 bases at V and 4 bases at J, with 17 bases in the middle.